The 26 T cell receptor beta chains given below trace back to one sample, sequenced in a study of T cells after yellow fever vaccination. Each CDR3 protein gets one entry after TCRdb re-called the 5' RACE reads with MiXCR. The data hold 610,000 or so distinct CDR3 sequences, with more than 9% observed a single time. Material: PBMCs, obtained on the day of the yellow fever booster vaccination. The receptors stem from a man between 25 and 39 years old who received the YFV17D yellow fever vaccine.

The genes are TRBV29-1 and TRBJ2-5, with D perhaps TRBD1 (6 bases). There are 13 residues in the CDR3. Trimming cost V 7 bases and J 0 bases, with 12 bases left between them. Germline values: CDR1 SQVTM, CDR2 ANQGSEA. CDR3 in DNA: TGCAGCGACAGGACAGTCAACCAAGAGACCCAGTACTTC. As protein: CSDRTVNQETQYF. The full variable domain, completed using reference TRBV29-1 and TRBJ2-5, is SAVISQKPSRDICQRGTSLTIQCQVDSQVTMMFWYRQQPGQSLTLIATANQGSEATYESGFVIDKFPISRPNLTFSTLTVSNMSPEDSSIYLCSDRTVNQETQYFGPGTRLLVL.

The chain is built from TRBV3-1 and TRBJ2-1; maybe TRBD2 (6 bases). V gave up 4 bases and J gave up 8 bases, with 18 bases separating them. The CDR3 length is 15 residues. Germline V gives CDR1 LGHDT, CDR2 YNNKEL (reference sequence). In DNA, the CDR3 is TGTGCCAGCAGCCCGATTCCACAGCGGGTGGATGAGCAGTTCTTC. Translation: CASSPIPQRVDEQFF.

This clonotype came up a few times. V gene TRBV5-1 combines with J gene TRBJ1-1; a weak D match, TRBD1 (6 bases). CDR1 is SGHRS, CDR2 YFSETQ, per germline. This CDR3 spans 14 amino acids. V was clipped by 5 bases and J by 0 bases, with 11 bases between them. DNA of the CDR3: TGCGCCAGCAGTGAGGGGGAAGTGAACACTGAAGCTTTCTTT. The encoded protein is CASSEGEVNTEAFF.

This clonotype was detected only a few times. This chain links TRBV28 with TRBJ2-1; TRBD2 aligns across 7 bases. Germline V gene lookup returns CDR1 MDHEN and CDR2 SYDVKM. V was pared by 4 bases and J by 10 bases, with 13 bases of the junction left unmatched. This CDR3 has 15 residues. The CDR3 DNA is TGTGCCAGCAGTTCCCTCGCGGGCGGGAGCGGGGAGCAGTTCTTC. Amino acids: CASSSLAGGSGEQFF.

This clonotype showed up just a few times. V is TRBV25-1 and J is TRBJ2-3; a weak D match, TRBD1 (5 bases). Germline CDR1 and CDR2: MGHDK and SYGVNS. CDR3 length: 14 residues. V was shortened by 6 bases and J by 3 bases, with 13 bases between the two germline ends. The CDR3 region has the DNA TGTGCCAGCAGACTATCCAGGGAAACAGATACGCAGTATTTT. Residues: CASRLSRETDTQYF.

CDR3 bases: TGTGCCCGCGGACTAGCGGGAAACAGCACAGATACGCAGTATTTT. Translated: CARGLAGNSTDTQYF. This sequence joins TRBV27 and TRBJ2-3, with TRBD2 matching over 12 bases. Germline V gene lookup returns CDR1 MNHEY and CDR2 SMNVEV (reference sequence). V was clipped by 11 bases and J by 0 bases; unmatched bases: 6. This CDR3 contains 15 residues.

The chain carries TRBV5-1 and TRBJ2-1, with D perhaps matching TRBD1 (6 bases). This CDR3 is built from 15 residues. Germline CDR1 SGHRS, CDR2 YFSETQ. The germline V and J ends were trimmed by 9 bases and 6 bases, with 22 bases remaining between them. Written as DNA, the CDR3 is TGCGCCACTGCCTGGGGGCAGGGCGGGTCCAATGAGCAGTTCTTC. Protein sequence: CATAWGQGGSNEQFF. Variable domain in full (rest from reference TRBV5-1 and TRBJ2-1): KAGVTQTPRYLIKTRGQQVTLSCSPISGHRSVSWYQQTPGQGLQFLFEYFSETQRNKGNFPGRFSGRQFSNSRSEMNVSTLELGDSALYLCATAWGQGGSNEQFFGPGTRLTVL.

The table lists this clonotype with many counts. The V gene is TRBV24-1, the J gene TRBJ2-4; 8 nucleotides align to TRBD1. The germline CDR1 and CDR2 sequences are KGHDR and SFDVKD. V was pared by 5 bases and J by 1 base, with 21 bases of the junction left unmatched. The length of the CDR3 is 21 residues. CDR3 sequence reads: CATSAQPRDRPSWGAKNIQYF. CDR3 DNA: TGTGCCACCAGTGCACAACCACGGGACAGGCCTTCCTGGGGGGCCAAAAACATTCAGTACTTC.

This chain connects TRBV20-1 to TRBJ2-5; D is perhaps TRBD1 or TRBD2 (5 bases each). The germline V gene has CDR1 DFQATT and CDR2 SNEGSKA (reference sequence). The V end lost 1 base, the J end lost 1 base, and 13 bases lay between the germline ends. CDR3 length: 15 residues. DNA for the CDR3: TGCAGTGCTAGAGGAGGGGACGGGCTCCAAGAGACCCAGTACTTC. Translation gives CSARGGDGLQETQYF.

This clonotype was seen only a few times. The gene calls are TRBV9 and TRBJ2-1, with D perhaps matching TRBD2 (6 bases). The CDR3 is 13 residues long. CDR1 is SGDLS, CDR2 YYNGEE, per germline. Trimming pared 4 bases from V and 9 bases from J, leaving 14 bases between. CDR3 residues: CASSPLGLGEQFF. CDR3 bases: TGTGCCAGCAGCCCTTTGGGACTCGGTGAGCAGTTCTTC.

The chain is built from TRBV12-3 or TRBV12-4 and TRBJ1-6; 9 bases agree with TRBD1. V lost 3 bases to trimming and J lost 8 bases; unmatched junction nucleotides: 5. This CDR3 is built from 15 residues. CDR3 DNA: TGTGCCAGCAGTTTCGCCGGGACAGGGTATTCACCCCTCCACTTT. This translates into CASSFAGTGYSPLHF.

This clonotype was detected a few times. CDR3 bases: TGCGCCAGCAGCTTGGCCTCAGGGGTAGACGAAAAACTGTTTTTT. This gives the protein CASSLASGVDEKLFF. The chain combines TRBV5-1 with TRBJ1-4, with a weak D call TRBD1 (6 bases). V lost 0 bases to trimming and J lost 8 bases, with 14 bases between them. The CDR3 spans 15 residues. The germline CDR1 and CDR2 sequences are SGHRS and YFSETQ.

Many counts were recorded for this clonotype. The genes are TRBV29-1 and TRBJ2-2, with 9 bases aligning to TRBD2. Germline V lookup: CDR1 SQVTM, CDR2 ANQGSEA. V dropped 3 bases and J dropped 7; count of bases not matched to a gene: 6. This CDR3 comprises 14 residues. The CDR3 bases are TGCAGCGTTGATCCAGCGGGAGGCGTCGGGGAGCTGTTTTTT. Residues: CSVDPAGGVGELFF.

V and J are TRBV7-2 and TRBJ1-2; D gene unclear. CDR1 and CDR2 from the germline V gene are SGHTA and FQGNSA. V dropped 2 bases and J dropped 3 bases, with 10 bases sitting between them. This CDR3 comprises 14 residues. The DNA for the CDR3 is TGTGCCAGCAGCTTAATAGGACGGGACTATGGCTACACCTTC. Its translation: CASSLIGRDYGYTF.

In this sample, this clonotype turned up many times. The V call is TRBV12-3 or TRBV12-4, the J call TRBJ2-1; a possible D gene is TRBD1 (5 bases). The ends were cut back, 6 bases at V and 3 bases at J, with 12 bases in the middle. The CDR3 runs 14 residues. The CDR3 nucleotides read TGTGCCAGCAGGAAAACAACAGGCTACAATGAGCAGTTCTTC. Protein product: CASRKTTGYNEQFF.

This clonotype was picked up a small number of times. The chain's CDR3 is CASSQDGGRREKLFF. CDR3 bases: TGCGCCAGCAGCCAAGATGGAGGGAGACGGGAAAAACTGTTTTTT. The chain is built from TRBV4-3 and TRBJ1-4; D gene unclear. Germline loops: CDR1 LGHNA, CDR2 YSLEER. CDR3 length equals 15 residues. The V end lost 0 bases, the J end lost 8 bases, and 13 bases lay between the germline ends.

In this sample, this clonotype turned up many times. The rearrangement links TRBV5-1 to TRBJ2-7; D gene uncertain. The V gene's germline CDR1 is SGHRS and CDR2 YFSETQ. This CDR3 comprises 13 residues. V was trimmed by 0 bases and J by 2 bases, leaving 6 bases between them. The CDR3, as DNA: TGCGCCAGCAGCTTGGGCAGCACCTACGAGCAGTACTTC. Translation gives CASSLGSTYEQYF.

As to this clonotype: A read error may produce the germline difference seen at one junction end. This sequence joins TRBV12-3 or TRBV12-4 and TRBJ2-2; 10 bases line up with TRBD1. The CDR3 length is 17 residues. As DNA, the CDR3 is TGTGCCAGCAGCAAGGGACAGGGGACTTCGAAGACCGGGGAGCTGTTTTTT. It encodes CASSKGQGTSKTGELFF.

The J gene is TRBJ1-1, the V gene TRBV20-1, with D uncertain. This CDR3 is built from 15 residues. The V gene's germline CDR1 is DFQATT and CDR2 SNEGSKA (reference sequence). V dropped 1 base and J dropped 0 bases, with 12 bases sitting between them. The CDR3 region is CSARGGKGLNTEAFF. In nucleotides, the CDR3 is TGCAGTGCTAGAGGTGGGAAGGGTTTGAACACTGAAGCTTTCTTT.

This chain uses TRBV29-1 with TRBJ2-7; 9 nucleotides align to TRBD1. The trim removed 6 bases at V and 0 bases at J, leaving 6 bases unmatched. CDR1 and CDR2 from the germline V gene are SQVTM and ANQGSEA. The CDR3 spans 14 residues. The CDR3 loop is CSVGGQGSSYEQYF. Here the CDR3 DNA reads TGCAGCGTCGGGGGACAGGGCAGCTCCTACGAGCAGTACTTC.

This sequence joins TRBV7-2 and TRBJ2-3; no clear D. The germline V gene has CDR1 SGHTA and CDR2 FQGNSA. The length of the CDR3 is 15 residues. V dropped 5 bases and J dropped 2 bases, with 14 bases sitting between them. The CDR3: CASSLAGFDTDTQYF. The CDR3 DNA follows: TGTGCCAGCAGCCTCGCCGGGTTTGACACAGATACGCAGTATTTT. The full variable domain, in which reference TRBV7-2 and TRBJ2-3 provide the parts outside the CDR3, is GAGVSQSPSNKVTEKGKDVELRCDPISGHTALYWYRQSLGQGLEFLIYFQGNSAPDKSGLPSDRFSAERTGGSVSTLTIQRTQQEDSAVYLCASSLAGFDTDTQYFGPGTRLTVL.

The chain uses TRBV11-2 and TRBJ2-5; D perhaps matches TRBD1 (5 bases). The CDR3 consists of 15 residues. CDR1 and CDR2 (germline): SGHAT, FQNNGV. Trimming took 0 bases from V and 4 from J, leaving 12 bases between them. The CDR3 loop reads CASSLDVGRGETQYF. Here the CDR3 DNA reads TGTGCCAGCAGCTTAGATGTGGGGCGTGGAGAGACCCAGTACTTC.

This clonotype was recorded a few times. The gene calls are TRBV7-2 and TRBJ2-5; tentatively, D is TRBD1 (5 bases). The CDR3 runs to 15 residues. Germline CDR1 is SGHTA and CDR2 is FQGNSA. V was cut by 5 bases and J by 4 bases, with 17 bases left in between. The CDR3 nucleotides read TGTGCCAGCAGCCCCCGGTGGGAAGGGGCAGAGACCCAGTACTTC. It encodes CASSPRWEGAETQYF.

This clonotype was seen a handful of times. This chain connects TRBV12-3 or TRBV12-4 to TRBJ1-2, with 9 bases matching TRBD1. V gave up 7 bases and J gave up 2 bases; unmatched junction bases: 5. This CDR3 has 14 residues. The CDR3 here is CASNPGTGNYGYTF. In DNA, the CDR3 is TGTGCCAGCAACCCCGGGACAGGGAACTATGGCTACACCTTC.

This clonotype was seen more than once but under ten times. This chain uses TRBV20-1 with TRBJ2-1, with D perhaps matching TRBD2 (6 bases). Trimming took off 5 bases at V and 0 bases at J, with 17 bases between the two ends. This CDR3 spans 16 amino acids. In germline, CDR1 is DFQATT, CDR2 SNEGSKA (reference sequence). Here the CDR3 DNA reads TGCAGTGCTGATTTGATTAGCGGAAGCTCCTACAATGAGCAGTTCTTC. Its protein is CSADLISGSSYNEQFF.

The sample holds a few counts of this clonotype. The J gene is TRBJ1-1, the V gene TRBV25-1; D is perhaps TRBD1 (5 bases). Germline CDR1 reads MGHDK; CDR2 reads SYGVNS. The CDR3 has 13 amino acids. Trimming shortened V by 11 bases and J by 2 bases, and 15 bases separated the two germline ends. CDR3 amino acids: CASFSGGNTEAFF. CDR3 bases: TGTGCCTCCTTTTCTGGGGGAAACACTGAAGCTTTCTTT.